These T cell receptor beta chains were read from a single sample in a study of CD8+CD57+ T cells in acquired aplastic anemia. TCRdb called the reads again in MiXCR, with one record for every CDR3 protein. The table shows about 200,000 distinct CDR3 sequences, with 65% occurring only once. Sequenced sample: sorted CD4+, CD8+, or CD8+CD57+ T cells (not recorded which) from PBMCs. These receptors all come from a human donor with aplastic anemia. The CDR3 runs from the conserved cysteine through the conserved F or W. Fields, in order: V gene, clone size, D gene, J gene, CDR3 DNA, CDR3 protein. D genes are given only for firm matches. Clone size, where shown, is once, few, many, or a class for clones that have expanded.

v_call: TRBV9; clone_size: NA; d_call: TRBD1; j_call: TRBJ1-2; cdr3_nt: TGTGCCAGCAGTACCGGACAGGATGGCTACACCTTC; cdr3_aa: CASSTGQDGYTF
v_call: TRBV24-1; clone_size: NA; d_call: TRBD1; j_call: TRBJ1-5; cdr3_nt: TGTGCCACCAGTCGAACAGGGGGTCAGCCCCAGCATTTT; cdr3_aa: CATSRTGGQPQHF
v_call: TRBV4-1; clone_size: NA; d_call: NA; j_call: TRBJ1-2; cdr3_nt: TGCGCCAGCAGCCAAGATAGGACGGGGAGGGGCTACACCTTC; cdr3_aa: CASSQDRTGRGYTF
v_call: TRBV7-8; clone_size: NA; d_call: NA; j_call: TRBJ1-5; cdr3_nt: TGTGCCAAAAGGTGTCAGCCCCAGCATTTT; cdr3_aa: CAKRCQPQHF
v_call: TRBV19; clone_size: once; d_call: TRBD1; j_call: TRBJ1-6; cdr3_nt: TGTGCCAGTAGTATGGGACAGGGGGGGGTCTCACCCCTCCACTTT; cdr3_aa: CASSMGQGGVSPLHF
v_call: TRBV4-2; clone_size: many; d_call: TRBD2; j_call: TRBJ2-6; cdr3_nt: TGTGCCAGCAGCCAAGATGGGGGGGCTGGGGCCAACGTCCTGACTTTC; cdr3_aa: CASSQDGGAGANVLTF
v_call: TRBV10-1; clone_size: many; d_call: TRBD2; j_call: TRBJ2-3; cdr3_nt: TGCGCCAGCAGTGAGGTGGCTAGCGGGAACACAGATACGCAGTATTTT; cdr3_aa: CASSEVASGNTDTQYF
v_call: TRBV20-1; clone_size: NA; d_call: NA; j_call: TRBJ2-7; cdr3_nt: TGCAGTGCTGGCCCGGACAGGGAGGGTTACGAGCAGTACTTC; cdr3_aa: CSAGPDREGYEQYF
v_call: TRBV7-7; clone_size: NA; d_call: NA; j_call: TRBJ2-5; cdr3_nt: TGTGCTAGCAGCACAAGACTAGAAGAGACCCAGTACTTC; cdr3_aa: CASSTRLEETQYF
v_call: TRBV20-1; clone_size: NA; d_call: NA; j_call: TRBJ2-3; cdr3_nt: TGCAGTGCCCTCACAGATACGCAGTATTTT; cdr3_aa: CSALTDTQYF
v_call: TRBV24-1; clone_size: NA; d_call: NA; j_call: TRBJ2-5; cdr3_nt: TGTGCCACCAGTGATTCCACAGGGTTCACCCAAGAGACCCAGTACTTC; cdr3_aa: CATSDSTGFTQETQYF
v_call: TRBV20-1; clone_size: NA; d_call: NA; j_call: TRBJ1-1; cdr3_nt: TGCAGTGCTAAAGATGTGACTGAAGCTTTCTTT; cdr3_aa: CSAKDVTEAFF
v_call: TRBV15; clone_size: NA; d_call: TRBD1; j_call: TRBJ1-1; cdr3_nt: TGTGCCACCAGCAGATCCGGGACAGGGGTTCCTGAAGCTTTCTTT; cdr3_aa: CATSRSGTGVPEAFF
v_call: TRBV24-1; clone_size: NA; d_call: TRBD2; j_call: TRBJ2-5; cdr3_nt: TGTACCACCAGTGATCCTCCCGGGGGGAAAGAGACCCAGTACTTC; cdr3_aa: CTTSDPPGGKETQYF
v_call: TRBV20-1; clone_size: NA; d_call: NA; j_call: TRBJ2-5; cdr3_nt: TGCAGTGCTAGAGGTGTTAGCGCGGAGACCCAGTACTTC; cdr3_aa: CSARGVSAETQYF
v_call: TRBV5-4; clone_size: once; d_call: NA; j_call: TRBJ1-6; cdr3_nt: TGTGCCAGCAGCTTACCTCAGGGTCAGGGTTCACCCCTCCACTTT; cdr3_aa: CASSLPQGQGSPLHF
v_call: TRBV7-9; clone_size: NA; d_call: TRBD2; j_call: TRBJ2-2; cdr3_nt: TGTGCCAGCAGCTCAATAGCGGGAGGACTCAACACCGGGGAGCTGTTTTTT; cdr3_aa: CASSSIAGGLNTGELFF
v_call: TRBV20-1; clone_size: NA; d_call: TRBD2; j_call: TRBJ2-3; cdr3_nt: TGCAGTGCTCCGACTCAAACTAGCGATGCAGATACGCAGTATTTT; cdr3_aa: CSAPTQTSDADTQYF
v_call: TRBV20-1; clone_size: NA; d_call: NA; j_call: TRBJ2-1; cdr3_nt: TGCAGTGCTAGAGTTCAGGAAAATGAGCAGTTCTTC; cdr3_aa: CSARVQENEQFF
v_call: TRBV9; clone_size: few; d_call: NA; j_call: TRBJ2-7; cdr3_nt: TGTGCCAGCAGCGTAGCTGACGCGGGCTGGACCGAGCAGTACTTC; cdr3_aa: CASSVADAGWTEQYF
v_call: TRBV10-3; clone_size: NA; d_call: TRBD2; j_call: TRBJ2-5; cdr3_nt: TGTGCCACTCGACTAGCGGGAGAGACCCAGTACTTC; cdr3_aa: CATRLAGETQYF
v_call: TRBV10-3; clone_size: NA; d_call: TRBD1; j_call: TRBJ1-1; cdr3_nt: TGTGCCATCACTCCGGACAGGGTTGGCACTGAAGCTTTCTTT; cdr3_aa: CAITPDRVGTEAFF